Listed here are 18 T cell receptor beta chains from one sample, sequenced in a study of T cells in Graves' hyperthyroidism and ophthalmopathy (dated by TCRdb to between 2018 and 2020). The method behind the library was multiplex PCR. Sequenced using an Illumina HiSeq 2000. The TCR beta CDR3 regions were amplified from RNA transcripts. A first-round RT-PCR of the TCR CDR3 used the HTBI primer set with the Qiagen OneStep RT-PCR kit. Clones were called with MiXCR by TCRdb after fastp trimmed the public reads at Q25, and only in-frame beta chains were retained. Rows matching on CDR3 protein sequence are summarized as one entry with the most common DNA and genes. The sample table contains fewer than 700,000 distinct CDR3 sequences; only one count was recorded for roughly 15% of them. Approximately 15% of the sample is in the top ten clones. Sequenced sample: blood. Receptors were obtained from a young woman with Graves' ophthalmopathy.

This clonotype was counted at least ten times. The genes are TRBV7-9 and TRBJ2-1; no clear D gene. Trimming shortened V by 1 base and J by 9 bases, and 4 bases separated the two germline ends. This CDR3 is built from 11 residues. Germline V gene sequence: CDR1 SEHNR, CDR2 FQNEAQ (reference sequence). The CDR3 here is CASSLDPEQFF. The CDR3 DNA follows: TGTGCCAGCAGCTTAGATCCTGAGCAGTTCTTC.

This clonotype was seen ten or more times. V gene TRBV13 combines with J gene TRBJ2-3; 9 nucleotides line up with TRBD2. CDR3 length equals 17 residues. Losses at the gene ends were 0 bases for V and 2 bases for J; bases not matched to a gene: 6. Germline lookup yields CDR1 PRHDT and CDR2 FYEKMQ (reference sequence). The CDR3 nucleotides are TGTGCCAGCAGCTTAGGCCTAGCGGGATCGTACACAGATACGCAGTATTTT. Encoded protein: CASSLGLAGSYTDTQYF.

This clonotype was seen only a few times. DNA of the CDR3: TGTGCCAGCCCTGGGGGGGGCGCCATCCATGAGCAGTTCTTC. This translates into CASPGGGAIHEQFF. The rearrangement joins TRBV2 to TRBJ2-1, with a tentative D call TRBD2 (7 bases). Germline V gene data show CDR1 as SNHLY and CDR2 as FYNNEI. The CDR3 spans 14 residues. V was cut by 8 bases and J by 8 bases, with 19 bases left in between.

This sequence joins TRBV7-9 and TRBJ1-4; the D is unclear. CDR3 size: 15 residues. Germline V gene lookup returns CDR1 SEHNR and CDR2 FQNEAQ (reference sequence). Trimming cost V 4 bases and J 0 bases, with 9 bases left between them. The CDR3 protein is CASSSWEATNEKLFF. DNA for the CDR3: TGTGCCAGCAGCTCGTGGGAAGCAACTAATGAAAAACTGTTTTTT.

This sequence joins TRBV7-3 and TRBJ2-2; perhaps TRBD1 as D (6 bases). The germline gives CDR1 SGHTA, CDR2 FQGTGA. V gave up 2 bases and J gave up 2 bases, with 9 bases separating them. The CDR3 is made up of 15 amino acids. The CDR3 reads CASSLWDTNTGELFF. The CDR3 DNA is TGTGCCAGCAGCTTATGGGACACTAACACCGGGGAGCTGTTTTTT. The entire variable domain, with the rest obtained from reference TRBV7-3 and TRBJ2-2, is as follows: GAGVSQTPSNKVTEKGKYVELRCDPISGHTALYWYRQSLGQGPEFLIYFQGTGAADDSGLPNDRFFAVRPEGSVSTLKIQRTERGDSAVYLCASSLWDTNTGELFFGEGSRLTVL.

J is TRBJ2-3 and V is TRBV2, with 8 nucleotides matching TRBD2. Trimming took 6 bases from V and 6 from J; bases not matched to a gene: 5. Germline CDR1 reads SNHLY; CDR2 reads FYNNEI. This CDR3 comprises 13 residues. The CDR3 here is CASSRGGRDTQYF. The CDR3 region has the DNA TGTGCCAGCAGCCGGGGGGGCCGGGATACGCAGTATTTT.

This clonotype was observed at least ten times. The chain is built from TRBV20-1 and TRBJ2-3; D gene uncertain. This CDR3 is built from 13 residues. V dropped 3 bases and J dropped 0 bases, with 7 bases sitting between them. Per the germline V gene, CDR1 is DFQATT and CDR2 is SNEGSKA (reference sequence). CDR3 sequence: CSARDGSTDTQYF. CDR3 in DNA: TGCAGTGCTAGGGACGGGAGCACAGATACGCAGTATTTT.

This clonotype was seen ten or more times. V is TRBV2 and J is TRBJ1-6, with TRBD1 as a possible D gene (6 bases). The germline V gene encodes CDR1 SNHLY and CDR2 FYNNEI. V lost 4 bases to trimming and J lost 2 bases, with 12 bases between them. This CDR3 is built from 16 residues. CDR3 protein: CASSVSGGPYNSPLHF. CDR3 nucleotide sequence: TGTGCCAGCAGTGTCTCGGGGGGCCCCTATAATTCACCCCTCCACTTT.

This clonotype came up a few times. The rearrangement links TRBV7-6 to TRBJ2-1, with D maybe TRBD1 (5 bases). V lost 3 bases and J lost 4, with 16 bases in between. The length of the CDR3 is 16 residues. Germline V gives CDR1 SGHVS, CDR2 FNYEAQ. The CDR3 protein is CASSFGSAGRYNEQFF. The CDR3 DNA sequence: TGTGCCAGCAGCTTCGGTTCGGCAGGGCGGTACAATGAGCAGTTCTTC.

CDR3 residues: CASSPLGTGMNTEAFF. The DNA for the CDR3 is TGTGCCAGCAGCCCATTGGGGACAGGGATGAACACTGAAGCTTTCTTT. The J gene is TRBJ1-1, the V gene TRBV3-1; TRBD1 matches at 9 bases. The V and J ends lost 4 bases and 0 bases, in that order; junction bases with no gene match: 6. Per the germline V gene, CDR1 is LGHDT and CDR2 is YNNKEL (reference sequence). The CDR3 covers 16 residues. Complete variable domain (other parts from reference TRBV3-1 and TRBJ1-1): DTAVSQTPKYLVTQMGNDKSIKCEQNLGHDTMYWYKQDSKKFLKIMFSYNNKELIINETVPNRFSPKSPDKAHLNLHINSLELGDSAVYFCASSPLGTGMNTEAFFGQGTRLTVV.

This chain uses TRBV7-9 with TRBJ2-5; 8 bases agree with TRBD1. CDR3 length: 14 amino acids. CDR1 is SEHNR, CDR2 FQNEAQ, per germline (reference sequence). J gave up 2 bases and V 5 bases, and 4 bases lay outside the gene matches. CDR3 amino acids: CASSPTGVQETQYF. The CDR3 DNA reads as TGTGCCAGCAGCCCGACAGGGGTTCAAGAGACCCAGTACTTC. Variable domain in full (rest from reference TRBV7-9 and TRBJ2-5): DTGVSQNPRHKITKRGQNVTFRCDPISEHNRLYWYRQTLGQGPEFLTYFQNEAQLEKSRLLSDRFSAERPKGSFSTLEIQRTEQGDSAMYLCASSPTGVQETQYFGPGTRLLVL.

This clonotype was recorded at least ten times. The V and J genes are TRBV27 and TRBJ2-7, with TRBD2 matching 9 bases. The CDR3 totals 16 residues. The junction had 5 bases not matched to a gene; V was cut back by 0 bases and J by 2 bases. Germline loops: CDR1 MNHEY, CDR2 SMNVEV (reference sequence). The CDR3, as DNA: TGTGCCAGCAGTTTATCGATAGGCGGGGGGGCCTACGAGCAGTACTTC. The encoded protein is CASSLSIGGGAYEQYF.

V is TRBV6-1 and J is TRBJ2-7; 8 bases map to TRBD2. The CDR3 is 12 residues long. J gave up 6 bases and V 5 bases, and 3 bases lay outside the gene matches. Per the germline V gene, CDR1 is MNHNS and CDR2 is SASEGT. The CDR3 protein is CASSYAGGEQYF. The CDR3 bases are TGTGCCAGCAGTTACGCGGGAGGCGAGCAGTACTTC.

This clonotype occurred a few times. This chain uses TRBV6-5 with TRBJ2-1; 13 bases agree with TRBD2. With 2 bases clipped from V and 9 bases from J, the junction kept 7 bases outside the gene matches. The CDR3 totals 16 residues. Germline V CDR1 and CDR2: MNHEY, SVGAGI. In DNA form, the CDR3 reads TGTGCCAGCAGTTACCGTATGGGACTAGCGGGGAGTGAGCAGTTCTTC. Translated: CASSYRMGLAGSEQFF.

The chain combines TRBV7-9 with TRBJ1-1; TRBD1 aligns across 8 bases. Germline V gene data show CDR1 as SEHNR and CDR2 as FQNEAQ (reference sequence). CDR3 length equals 16 residues. The junction had 11 bases not matched to a gene; V was cut back by 1 base and J by 7 bases. The chain's CDR3 is CASSLDGTGIGGEAFF. CDR3 bases: TGTGCCAGCAGCTTAGACGGGACAGGCATCGGAGGTGAAGCTTTCTTT.

This clonotype was seen at least ten times. V and J are TRBV7-9 and TRBJ2-1; 8 bases are a match to TRBD2. V was clipped by 5 bases and J by 4 bases; unmatched bases: 7. Germline CDR1 and CDR2: SEHNR and FQNEAQ (reference sequence). CDR3 length equals 15 residues. The CDR3 protein is CASSASGGPYNEQFF. In DNA, the CDR3 is TGTGCCAGCAGCGCGAGCGGGGGCCCGTACAATGAGCAGTTCTTC.

The J gene is TRBJ1-1, the V gene TRBV7-2; D gene unclear. The CDR3 is made up of 13 amino acids. Germline CDR1 and CDR2: SGHTA and FQGNSA. V was trimmed by 1 base and J by 3 bases, leaving 6 bases between them. DNA of the CDR3: TGTGCCAGCAGCTTAGAAGAGGACACTGAAGCTTTCTTT. It is translated as CASSLEEDTEAFF.

Many counts were recorded for this clonotype. This sequence joins TRBV7-2 and TRBJ2-1; D ambiguous. This CDR3 region has 14 residues. The germline gives CDR1 SGHTA, CDR2 FQGNSA. V was trimmed by 1 base and J by 8 bases, leaving 12 bases between them. CDR3 sequence: CASSLESLTDEQFF. CDR3 nucleotides: TGTGCCAGCAGCTTAGAAAGTTTAACGGATGAGCAGTTCTTC. Using reference TRBV7-2 and TRBJ2-1 for the parts outside the CDR3, the full variable domain is GAGVSQSPSNKVTEKGKDVELRCDPISGHTALYWYRQSLGQGLEFLIYFQGNSAPDKSGLPSDRFSAERTGGSVSTLTIQRTQQEDSAVYLCASSLESLTDEQFFGPGTRLTVL.